The rows below give T cell receptor beta chains drawn from one sample of a study of shared T cell receptors in the human thymus. Sequencing was performed with immunoSEQ multiplex PCR; in TCRdb, only in-frame clones are kept and a portion is missing. This repertoire shows hundreds of thousands of clones, 88% found once; its top ten account for 0.0095% to 0.013%. These sequences were also reported in another study, on human thymus T cells.

Sequenced input: thymocytes. These receptors all come from a boy under two years old with a congenital heart defect. CDR3s include the opening cysteine and the closing phenylalanine or tryptophan. The D gene is left open where the match is weak. Not every row has a clone size; where given, it reads once, few, many or a size class.

j_call,clone_size,v_call,d_call,cdr3_aa,cdr3_nt
TRBJ2-1,-,TRBV4-3,TRBD2,CASSQPTSGRNINEQFF,TGCGCCAGCAGCCAGCCTACTAGCGGGAGGAATATAAATGAGCAGTTCTTC
TRBJ1-1,-,TRBV11-2,-,CASSIGYRWAEAFF,TGTGCCAGCAGCATCGGTTACAGGTGGGCTGAAGCTTTCTTT
TRBJ2-2,-,TRBV4-1,TRBD2,CASSPDTGGTGELFF,TGCGCCAGCAGCCCGGATACGGGAGGTACCGGGGAGCTGTTTTTT
TRBJ1-1,-,TRBV7-9,-,CASSLGWGGTEAFF,TGTGCCAGCAGCTTGGGGTGGGGGGGCACTGAAGCTTTCTTT
TRBJ1-5,-,TRBV15,TRBD1,CATSRRDRGPYSNQPQHF,TGTGCCACCAGCCGACGGGACAGGGGGCCATATAGCAATCAGCCCCAGCATTTT
TRBJ2-7,-,TRBV7-9,-,CASSRTTGSHYEQYF,TGTGCCAGCAGTCGGACTACGGGATCCCACTACGAGCAGTACTTC
TRBJ1-2,-,TRBV6-1,TRBD1,CASSLTPQGAYGYTF,TGTGCCAGCAGTCTAACCCCACAGGGGGCATATGGCTACACCTTC
TRBJ2-3,-,TRBV6-1,-,CASTPYPGADTQYF,TGTGCCAGCACCCCCTATCCGGGAGCAGATACGCAGTATTTT
TRBJ2-1,-,TRBV4-3,TRBD2,CASSQGGGTSGSKRFF,TGCGCCAGCAGCCAAGGAGGGGGGACTAGCGGGAGTAAACGGTTCTTC
TRBJ2-4,few,TRBV27,TRBD2,CASSPGLTYLAKNIQYF,TGTGCCAGCAGCCCGGGACTAACATACCTAGCCAAAAACATTCAGTACTTC
TRBJ1-5,-,TRBV27,TRBD1,CASSPSTDREGSNQPQHF,TGTGCCAGCAGTCCATCAACGGACAGGGAGGGAAGCAATCAGCCCCAGCATTTT
TRBJ2-7,-,TRBV2,-,CASSLDFYSYEQYF,TGTGCCAGCAGCCTTGACTTTTACTCCTACGAGCAGTACTTC
TRBJ2-3,once,TRBV29-1,-,CSAKTFWRASLTDTQYF,TGCAGCGCTAAGACCTTTTGGAGGGCGAGCCTCACAGATACGCAGTATTTT
TRBJ1-2,-,TRBV29-1,TRBD1,CSVEDDRGRGGYTF,TGCAGCGTTGAAGACGACAGGGGCCGTGGCGGCTACACCTTC
TRBJ2-3,-,TRBV18,TRBD2,CASSRAGVTDTQYF,TGTGCCAGCTCACGGGCGGGAGTCACAGATACGCAGTATTTT
TRBJ2-1,-,TRBV5-1,TRBD2,CASSLGLAEGNNEQFF,TGCGCCAGCAGCTTGGGACTAGCGGAGGGGAACAATGAGCAGTTCTTC
TRBJ2-1,-,TRBV4-3,TRBD2,CASSRGLAGDNEQFF,TGCGCCAGCAGCCGAGGACTAGCGGGAGACAATGAGCAGTTCTTC
TRBJ2-3,-,TRBV5-1,-,CASEDRRDSSTDTQYF,TGCGCCAGCGAGGACAGACGCGATTCTAGCACAGATACGCAGTATTTT
TRBJ2-7,once,TRBV4-3,-,CASSRSYWAAPRADEQYF,TGCGCCAGCAGCCGAAGTTACTGGGCGGCACCTCGAGCGGACGAGCAGTACTTC
TRBJ2-7,-,TRBV4-3,-,CASSPLVVSYEQYF,TGCGCCAGCAGCCCCCTGGTAGTATCCTACGAGCAGTACTTC
TRBJ2-5,-,TRBV28,-,CASRKSTYQETQYF,TGTGCCAGCAGAAAGTCGACATATCAAGAGACCCAGTACTTC
TRBJ2-3,-,TRBV2,-,CASSGLQYF,TGTGCCAGCAGTGGTTTACAGTATTTT
TRBJ2-7,-,TRBV6-5,-,CASSPPRAETYEQYF,TGTGCCAGCAGTCCCCCCAGGGCGGAAACCTACGAGCAGTACTTC
TRBJ2-1,-,TRBV7-3,-,CASSPFLANNEQFF,TGTGCCAGCAGCCCCTTCCTAGCGAACAATGAGCAGTTCTTC
TRBJ2-5,-,TRBV28,TRBD1,CASSSRTGEETQYF,TGTGCCAGCAGTTCCCGGACAGGGGAGGAGACCCAGTACTTC
TRBJ1-1,-,TRBV7-9,-,CASSLGRTSTEAFF,TGTGCCAGCAGCTTAGGCCGGACTTCCACTGAAGCTTTCTTT
TRBJ1-5,-,TRBV6-1,-,CASSDVPRTYSNQPQHF,TGTGCCAGCAGTGATGTACCCAGGACATATAGCAATCAGCCCCAGCATTTT
TRBJ2-7,once,TRBV29-1,TRBD2,CSVSSLATPYEQYF,TGCAGCGTTAGTTCACTAGCGACCCCCTACGAGCAGTACTTC
TRBJ2-3,-,TRBV5-4,-,CASSLTGEQGGPTDTQYF,TGTGCCAGCAGCTTGACCGGAGAGCAGGGAGGACCCACAGATACGCAGTATTTT
TRBJ2-1,-,TRBV11-2,-,CAGTVGESSYNEQFF,TGTGCCGGGACTGTAGGGGAGAGTTCCTACAATGAGCAGTTCTTC
TRBJ2-7,once,TRBV27,-,CASSSGAYEQYF,TGTGCCAGCAGTTCGGGAGCCTACGAGCAGTACTTC
TRBJ2-7,-,TRBV11-2,-,CASSLHSNEQYF,TGTGCCAGCAGCTTACATTCCAACGAGCAGTACTTC
TRBJ2-1,once,TRBV4-3,-,CASSQDPPIAHPLNEQFF,TGCGCCAGCAGCCAAGATCCCCCGATAGCGCATCCCCTCAATGAGCAGTTCTTC
TRBJ2-4,-,TRBV7-3,TRBD2,CASSSLGRERDIQYF,TGTGCCAGCAGCTCTCTCGGGCGGGAGCGGGACATTCAGTACTTC
TRBJ2-1,-,TRBV10-3,TRBD2,CAISPGLGTYEQFF,TGTGCCATCAGTCCGGGACTAGGGACCTATGAGCAGTTCTTC
TRBJ2-5,-,TRBV29-1,TRBD1,CSVRAGQGQETQYF,TGCAGCGTCAGAGCCGGACAGGGGCAAGAGACCCAGTACTTC
TRBJ2-1,few,TRBV4-3,TRBD2,CASSQETSGSPLDEQFF,TGCGCCAGCAGCCAAGAGACTAGCGGGAGCCCTCTCGATGAGCAGTTCTTC
TRBJ2-7,-,TRBV27,-,CASSLRQFPYEQYF,TGTGCCAGCAGTTTACGACAGTTCCCCTACGAGCAGTACTTC
TRBJ2-5,-,TRBV2,-,CASRRGVGQETQYF,TGTGCCAGCAGGCGGGGAGTAGGGCAAGAGACCCAGTACTTC
TRBJ2-1,few,TRBV4-2,TRBD2,CASSPSSGGHNEQFF,TGTGCCAGCAGCCCTTCTAGCGGGGGTCACAATGAGCAGTTCTTC